The text below deals with one T cell receptor (beta chain). What this receptor recognizes is not known. No base quality values were provided; no much bigger clone lies one nucleotide off. The germline V gene provides CDR1 SGHNT and CDR2 YENEEA. Spanning cysteine to phenylalanine, the CDR3 consists of 17 amino acids. Only CDR3 DNA remains: 51 bases, in frame from the first base. The V end loses 5 bases and the J end loses 0 bases, and a stretch of 17 bases separates them. The data were obtained in a study of blood T cell repertoires in COVID-19 (dated by TCRdb to about 2020). Context from the whole study: The collaborator samples originated in the United States, Italy and Spain and spanned the acute and convalescent phases of COVID-19. Subjects who had been exposed to COVID-19, were actively infected with it, or had recovered from it provided the deeply sampled blood TCRbeta repertoires that made up the dataset. Where HLA class I and class II types were available, the types were taken from metadata supplied by the sample provider, not from assay-based typing. The material from the prospective study consisted of cDNA or gDNA derived from T cells, B-cell-depleted T cells, or PBMCs. Nearly every sample came with metadata listing a de-identified subject ID, COVID-19 status, age in years and sex. A freely available public database, intended as a resource for researchers studying the immune response to SARS-CoV-2, is where the repertoires were released. Samples came from the ongoing ImmuneRACE study (first 160 participants) plus 1,254 subjects from 6 global collaborators.

Whole blood was collected in K2EDTA tubes by collaborating institutions according to the institutions' own protocols. For TCRbeta analysis, collaborators shipped samples as frozen whole blood, isolated PBMCs, or DNA extracted from either of those sample types. TCRbeta CDR3 regions were amplified from genomic DNA by means of the immunoSEQ Assay, a bias-controlled multiplex PCR. For the original study's pipeline: The number of nucleated cells in each sample was estimated from the amplification of reference gene primers within the assay. Sequence reads were collapsed and filtered to measure the absolute abundance of every unique TCRbeta CDR3 rearrangement. For each sample, productive Simpson clonality was calculated as the square root of Simpson's diversity index over productive rearrangements. TCRdb carries this immuneACCESS record with in-frame sequences only. Its versions omit some clonotypes, under half of them owing to an unresolved V gene in the studies checked, with the rest unexplained. V, J and clone size are those of that table, while D and trimming were read from the DNA. The sample table lists approximately 68,000 clones, 80% to 90% of them with a count of one. The top ten clones comprise approximately 11% of the sample.

Beyond this particular receptor, the publication reports: The amount of clinical and demographic metadata varied by source and participant and was provided uncurated.

This chain is built from TRBV11-3 and TRBJ1-3; tentative D gene TRBD1, with 5 bases matching. The source of this sequence is a man between 65 and 85 years old with active or convalescent COVID-19. Sequenced: peripheral blood. CDR3 sequence: CASSQPVGGFSGNTIYF. The nucleotide sequence is TGTGCCAGCAGCCAGCCGGTGGGGGGATTCTCTGGAAACACCATATATTTT.